The clone carrying this T cell receptor beta chain was detected a few times. Its antigen is as yet unknown. Using a J-beta primer mix together with a sample-barcoded 5' primer, a second PCR was run for about 6 to 11 cycles. TCRdb reanalysed the 5' RACE reads using MiXCR and keeps one entry per CDR3 protein. The data show 1.5 million to 2 million distinct CDR3 sequences, with about 28% seen just once and 6.5% to 8.5% held by the top ten. V trimming: 6 bases; J trimming: 8 bases; junction bases outside the gene matches: 9. The CDR3 runs to 13 residues. CDR1 is MNHEY, CDR2 SVGAGI, per germline. These data come from a study of blood T cells in healthy people across ages. The wider study: Every two T cells gave about one barcoded beta molecule via template switching.

Overall study findings and caveats: Without sorted subsets, naive and antigen-experienced compartments could not be conclusively compared. Among long-lived donors, naive CD4+ cells were more numerous and diversity higher than in aged donors.

PBMCs numbering at least 6.5 million were isolated per sample. The sequence was obtained from a woman in her 30s in good health. The chain joins TRBV6-5 to TRBJ1-1, with 7 bases identical to TRBD1. Sample: blood. For the CDR3, the DNA is TGTGCCAGCAGCCGGACAGGAGTTGGGGAAGCTTTCTTT. This sequence encodes CASSRTGVGEAFF.